This T cell receptor beta chain stems from a study of T cells in Graves' hyperthyroidism and ophthalmopathy. The CDR3 totals 18 residues. Looked up from germline, CDR1 is MDHEN and CDR2 is SYDVKM. With 2 bases removed from V and 4 bases from J, the gap between germline ends came to 23 bases. This clonotype was detected only a few times. TCR beta CDR3 regions were amplified from RNA. TCR CDR3 regions were first amplified by RT-PCR with HTBI primers. TCRdb redid the calling of the multiplex PCR reads with MiXCR, one entry per CDR3 protein. The data hold hundreds of thousands of distinct CDR3 sequences, with approximately 20% observed a single time.

The sequencing input was blood. This TCR was recovered from a woman in her late teens or twenties with Graves' hyperthyroidism. This sequence joins TRBV28 and TRBJ1-1; D is undetermined. The CDR3 protein is CASSLNSFFSVGSTEAFF. As DNA, the CDR3 is TGTGCCAGCAGTTTAAATAGTTTTTTTTCTGTGGGGAGCACTGAAGCTTTCTTT.